This T cell receptor beta chain was sequenced during a study of shared clonotypes between healthy human individuals. Germline-derived CDR1 and CDR2 are MNHNY and SVGAGI (reference sequence). The V end lost 4 bases, the J end lost 7 bases, and 19 bases lay between the germline ends. The CDR3 spans 15 residues. Here immunoSEQ multiplex PCR was the method, and the copy in TCRdb shows in-frame clones only, minus some. The sample carries roughly 1 million clones, 78% recorded once. The sequence was obtained from a young man in good health. Some clones in this sample may be carry-over from other donors' samples. V gene TRBV6-6 combines with J gene TRBJ1-1; TRBD1 might be the D (6 bases). Sequencing was carried out using memory CD4+ T cells from PBMCs. The subset here: CD45RA-negative fraction. CDR3 residues: CASSSKSQGRGEAFF. CDR3 nucleotides: TGTGCCAGCAGTTCCAAGTCTCAGGGGAGGGGTGAAGCTTTCTTT.